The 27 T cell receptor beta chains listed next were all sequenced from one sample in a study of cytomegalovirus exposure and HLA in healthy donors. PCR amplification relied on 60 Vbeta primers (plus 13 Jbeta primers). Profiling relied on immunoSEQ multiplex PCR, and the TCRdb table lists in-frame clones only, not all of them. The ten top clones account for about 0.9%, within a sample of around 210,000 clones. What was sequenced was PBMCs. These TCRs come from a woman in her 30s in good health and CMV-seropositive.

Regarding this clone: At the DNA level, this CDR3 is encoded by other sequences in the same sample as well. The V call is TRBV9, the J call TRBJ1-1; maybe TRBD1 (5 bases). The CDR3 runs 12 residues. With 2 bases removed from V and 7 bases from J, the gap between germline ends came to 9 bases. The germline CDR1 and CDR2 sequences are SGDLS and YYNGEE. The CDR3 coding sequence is TGTGCCAGCAGCGTTGATCAGGGTGAAGCTTTCTTT. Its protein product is CASSVDQGEAFF. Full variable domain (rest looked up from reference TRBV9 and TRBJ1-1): DSGVTQTPKHLITATGQRVTLRCSPRSGDLSVYWYQQSLDQGLQFLIQYYNGEERAKGNILERFSAQQFPDLHSELNLSSLELGDSALYFCASSVDQGEAFFGQGTRLTVV.

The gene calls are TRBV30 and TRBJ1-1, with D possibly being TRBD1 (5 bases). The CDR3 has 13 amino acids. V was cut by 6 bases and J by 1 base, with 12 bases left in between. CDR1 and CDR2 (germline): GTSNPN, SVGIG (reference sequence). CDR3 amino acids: CACQAGPNTEAFF. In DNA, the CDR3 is TGTGCCTGTCAGGCAGGGCCGAACACTGAAGCTTTCTTT.

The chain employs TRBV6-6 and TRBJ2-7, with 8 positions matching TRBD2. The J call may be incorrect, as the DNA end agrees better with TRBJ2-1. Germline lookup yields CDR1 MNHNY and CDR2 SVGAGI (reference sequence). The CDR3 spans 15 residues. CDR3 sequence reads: CASSLRGSGSDEQFF. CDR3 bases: TGTGCCAGCAGCCTACGGGGGAGCGGGAGCGATGAGCAGTTCTTC.

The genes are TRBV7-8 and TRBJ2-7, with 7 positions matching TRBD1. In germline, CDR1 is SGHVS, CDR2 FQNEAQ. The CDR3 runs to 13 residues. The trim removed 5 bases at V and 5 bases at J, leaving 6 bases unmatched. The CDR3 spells CASSRDRVNEQYF. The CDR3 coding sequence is TGTGCCAGCAGCCGCGACAGGGTCAACGAGCAGTACTTC.

For the CDR3, the DNA is TGCGCCAGCCGACCGGGCGGCACAGGCGGATACAATGAGCAGTTCTTC. This encodes CASRPGGTGGYNEQFF. The chain recombines TRBV5-1 with TRBJ2-1; D possibly corresponds to TRBD1 (5 bases). The CDR3 totals 16 residues. Germline V gene lookup returns CDR1 SGHRS and CDR2 YFSETQ. V lost 7 bases, J lost 4 bases, and 21 bases lay in between.

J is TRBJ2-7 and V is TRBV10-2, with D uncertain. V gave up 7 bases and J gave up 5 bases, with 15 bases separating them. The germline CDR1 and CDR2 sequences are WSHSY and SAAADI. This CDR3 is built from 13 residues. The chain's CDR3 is CASTPNAHNEQYF. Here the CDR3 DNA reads TGCGCCAGCACCCCGAATGCCCACAACGAGCAGTACTTC.

In nucleotides, the CDR3 is TGCGCCAGCAGCTACCCTTCAAGGGGCTATGGCTACACCTTC. Amino acid sequence: CASSYPSRGYGYTF. The J gene is TRBJ1-2, the V gene TRBV5-1, with D possibly TRBD1 on 5 matching bases. Germline V gene data show CDR1 as SGHRS and CDR2 as YFSETQ. V gave up 3 bases and J gave up 4 bases, with 13 bases separating them. The CDR3 runs to 14 residues.

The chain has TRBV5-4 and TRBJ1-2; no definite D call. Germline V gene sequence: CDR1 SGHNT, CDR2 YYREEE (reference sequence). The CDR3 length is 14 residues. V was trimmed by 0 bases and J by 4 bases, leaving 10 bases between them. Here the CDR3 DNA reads TGTGCCAGCAGCTTGGTGGCGGAAACCTATGGCTACACCTTC. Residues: CASSLVAETYGYTF.

CDR3 sequence (DNA): TGTGCCAGCAGTACACGACAGGAAACGAAGCCCCAGCATTTT. Translating gives CASSTRQETKPQHF. V is TRBV27 and J is TRBJ1-5, with a possible D match to TRBD1 (6 bases). Trimming took 5 bases from V and 8 from J, leaving 16 bases between them. CDR1 is MNHEY and CDR2 is SMNVEV in the germline V gene (reference sequence). The CDR3 is 14 amino acids.

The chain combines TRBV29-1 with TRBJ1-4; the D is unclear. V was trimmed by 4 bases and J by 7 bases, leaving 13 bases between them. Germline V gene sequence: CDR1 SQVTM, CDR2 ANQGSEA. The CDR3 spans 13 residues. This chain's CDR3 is CSVVPAGGEKLFF. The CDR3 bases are TGCAGCGTTGTACCGGCCGGCGGTGAAAAACTGTTTTTT.

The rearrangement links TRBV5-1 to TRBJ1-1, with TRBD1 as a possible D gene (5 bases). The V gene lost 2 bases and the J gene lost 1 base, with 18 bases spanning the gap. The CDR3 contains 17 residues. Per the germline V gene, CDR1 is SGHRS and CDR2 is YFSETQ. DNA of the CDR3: TGCGCCAGCAGCTTCGATGGTTGGGCAGGGAAGAACACTGAAGCTTTCTTT. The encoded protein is CASSFDGWAGKNTEAFF.

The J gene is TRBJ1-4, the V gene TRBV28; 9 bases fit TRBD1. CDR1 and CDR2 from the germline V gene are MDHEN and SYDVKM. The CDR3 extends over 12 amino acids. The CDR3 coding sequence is TGTGCTACAGGGGGCGGGCGGGAAAAACTGTTTTTT. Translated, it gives CATGGGREKLFF.

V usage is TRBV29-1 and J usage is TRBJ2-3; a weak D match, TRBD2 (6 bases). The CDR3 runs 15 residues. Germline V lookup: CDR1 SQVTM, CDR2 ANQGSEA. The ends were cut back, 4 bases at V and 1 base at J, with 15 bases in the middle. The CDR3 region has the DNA TGCAGCGTTGGAGCGCCGGGACTCGGCACAGATACGCAGTATTTT. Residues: CSVGAPGLGTDTQYF.

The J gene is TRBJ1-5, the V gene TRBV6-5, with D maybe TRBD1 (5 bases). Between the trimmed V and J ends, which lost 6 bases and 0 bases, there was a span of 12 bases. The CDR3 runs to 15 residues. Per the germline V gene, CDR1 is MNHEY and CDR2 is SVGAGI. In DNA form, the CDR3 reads TGTGCCAGCAGCCGCCGACAGTATAGCAATCAGCCCCAGCATTTT. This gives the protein CASSRRQYSNQPQHF.

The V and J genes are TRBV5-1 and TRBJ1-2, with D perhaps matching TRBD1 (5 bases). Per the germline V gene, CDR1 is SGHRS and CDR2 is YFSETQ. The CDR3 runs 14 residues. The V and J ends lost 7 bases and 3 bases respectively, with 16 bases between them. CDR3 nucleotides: TGCGCCAGCCGTCCCCAAGGAGGGGACTATGGCTACACCTTC. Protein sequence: CASRPQGGDYGYTF.

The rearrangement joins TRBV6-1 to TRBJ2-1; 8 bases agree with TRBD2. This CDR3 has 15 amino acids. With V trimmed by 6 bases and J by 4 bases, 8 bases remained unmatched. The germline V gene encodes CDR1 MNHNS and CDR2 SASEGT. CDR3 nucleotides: TGTGCCAGCAGACTCCTAGCGGGCATTTACAATGAGCAGTTCTTC. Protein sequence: CASRLLAGIYNEQFF.

This CDR3 reads CSVGFQGAGNIQYF. The CDR3 nucleotides read TGCAGCGTTGGGTTCCAGGGGGCGGGAAACATTCAGTACTTC. This chain links TRBV29-1 with TRBJ2-4; 8 positions match TRBD1. After removal of 4 bases from V and 6 bases from J, the junction contained 8 bases not matched to a gene. Germline V gene lookup returns CDR1 SQVTM and CDR2 ANQGSEA. This CDR3 contains 14 residues.

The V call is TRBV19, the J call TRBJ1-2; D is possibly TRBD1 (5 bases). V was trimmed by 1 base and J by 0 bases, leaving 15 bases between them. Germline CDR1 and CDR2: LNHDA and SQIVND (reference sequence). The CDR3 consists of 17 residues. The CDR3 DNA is TGTGCCAGTAGTATAGTGGCCTACTCGGGGGCTAACTATGGCTACACCTTC. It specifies CASSIVAYSGANYGYTF.

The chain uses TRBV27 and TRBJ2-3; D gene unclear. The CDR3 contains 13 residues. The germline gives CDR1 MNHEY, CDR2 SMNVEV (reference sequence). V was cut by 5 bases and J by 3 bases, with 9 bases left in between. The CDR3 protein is CASSVWRTDTQYF. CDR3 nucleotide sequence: TGTGCCAGCAGTGTCTGGCGGACAGATACGCAGTATTTT.

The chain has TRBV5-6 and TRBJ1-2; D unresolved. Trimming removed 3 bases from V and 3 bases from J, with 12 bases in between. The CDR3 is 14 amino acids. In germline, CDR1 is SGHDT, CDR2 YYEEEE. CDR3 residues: CASSSHGRDYGYTF. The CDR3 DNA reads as TGTGCCAGCAGCTCCCACGGCCGGGACTATGGCTACACCTTC.

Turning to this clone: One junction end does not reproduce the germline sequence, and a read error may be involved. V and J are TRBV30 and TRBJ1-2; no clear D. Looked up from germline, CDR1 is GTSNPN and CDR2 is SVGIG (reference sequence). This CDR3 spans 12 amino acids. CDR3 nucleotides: TGTGCCTGGAGTGTACAGTACAGTTCCCTGATTTTC. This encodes CAWSVQYSSLIF.

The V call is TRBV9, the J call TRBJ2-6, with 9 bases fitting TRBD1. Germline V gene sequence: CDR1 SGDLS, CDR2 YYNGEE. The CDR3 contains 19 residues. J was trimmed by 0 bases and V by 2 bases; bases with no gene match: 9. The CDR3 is CASSVTTGGRFSGANVLTF. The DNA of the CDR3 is TGTGCCAGCAGCGTCACGACAGGGGGGCGGTTCTCTGGGGCCAACGTCCTGACTTTC. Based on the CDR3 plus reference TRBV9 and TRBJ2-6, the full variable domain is DSGVTQTPKHLITATGQRVTLRCSPRSGDLSVYWYQQSLDQGLQFLIQYYNGEERAKGNILERFSAQQFPDLHSELNLSSLELGDSALYFCASSVTTGGRFSGANVLTFGAGSRLTVL.

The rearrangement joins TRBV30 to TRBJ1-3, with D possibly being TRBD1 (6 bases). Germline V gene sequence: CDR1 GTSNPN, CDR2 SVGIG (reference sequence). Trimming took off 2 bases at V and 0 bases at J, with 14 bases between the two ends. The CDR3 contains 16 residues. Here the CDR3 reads CAWSTSGVFSGNTIYF. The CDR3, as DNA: TGTGCCTGGAGTACCTCAGGGGTTTTCTCTGGAAACACCATATATTTT.

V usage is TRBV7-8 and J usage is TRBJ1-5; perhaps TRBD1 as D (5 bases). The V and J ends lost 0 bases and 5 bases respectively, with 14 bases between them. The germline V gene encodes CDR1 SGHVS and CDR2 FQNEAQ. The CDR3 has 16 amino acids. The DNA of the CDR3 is TGTGCCAGCAGCTTAGCGCTAGGGGTGGTGGATCAGCCCCAGCATTTT. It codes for CASSLALGVVDQPQHF. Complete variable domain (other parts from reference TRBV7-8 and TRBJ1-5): GAGVSQSPRYKVAKRGQDVALRCDPISGHVSLFWYQQALGQGPEFLTYFQNEAQLDKSGLPSDRFFAERPEGSVSTLKIQRTQQEDSAVYLCASSLALGVVDQPQHFGDGTRLSIL.

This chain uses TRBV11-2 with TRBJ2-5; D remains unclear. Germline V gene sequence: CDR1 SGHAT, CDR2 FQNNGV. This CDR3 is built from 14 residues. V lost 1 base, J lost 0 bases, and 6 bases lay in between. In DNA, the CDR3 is TGTGCCAGCAGCTTAGGGCAGGACCAAGAGACCCAGTACTTC. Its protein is CASSLGQDQETQYF.

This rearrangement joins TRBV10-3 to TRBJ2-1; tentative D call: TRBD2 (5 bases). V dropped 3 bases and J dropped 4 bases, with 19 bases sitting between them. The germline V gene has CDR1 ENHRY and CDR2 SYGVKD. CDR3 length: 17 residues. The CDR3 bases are TGTGCCATCAGTGATAGCCCGAGGGCTAGTCTGTACAATGAGCAGTTCTTC. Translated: CAISDSPRASLYNEQFF.

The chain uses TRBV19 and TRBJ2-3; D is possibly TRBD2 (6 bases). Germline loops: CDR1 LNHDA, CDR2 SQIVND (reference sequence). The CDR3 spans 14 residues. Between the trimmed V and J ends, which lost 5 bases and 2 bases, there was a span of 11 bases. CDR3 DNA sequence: TGTGCCAGTAGTCTGGCGGGGATCACAGATACGCAGTATTTT. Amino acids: CASSLAGITDTQYF. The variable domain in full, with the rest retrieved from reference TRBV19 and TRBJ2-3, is DGGITQSPKYLFRKEGQNVTLSCEQNLNHDAMYWYRQDPGQGLRLIYYSQIVNDFQKGDIAEGYSVSREKKESFPLTVTSAQKNPTAFYLCASSLAGITDTQYFGPGTRLTVL.